This TCR beta chain was recorded in a study of blood T cell repertoires in COVID-19. Data came from immunoSEQ multiplex PCR; TCRdb stores just in-frame clones and leaves some out. Altogether over 250,000 clones are present, roughly 91% being singletons, with the ten largest covering 1.5% to 2%. Germline V gene sequence: CDR1 SGHDN, CDR2 FVKESK. The CDR3 consists of 14 residues. The germline V and J ends were trimmed by 3 bases and 10 bases, with 18 bases remaining between them. The chain employs TRBV14 and TRBJ1-1; D perhaps matches TRBD1 (6 bases). The sample comprised PBMCs or T cells enriched from blood (not recorded which). The source is a woman aged 55-70 years who had recovered from COVID-19. CDR3 coding DNA: TGTGCCAGCAGCCAGTATGGGACACCCGAAGGAGCTTTCTTT. Encoded protein: CASSQYGTPEGAFF.